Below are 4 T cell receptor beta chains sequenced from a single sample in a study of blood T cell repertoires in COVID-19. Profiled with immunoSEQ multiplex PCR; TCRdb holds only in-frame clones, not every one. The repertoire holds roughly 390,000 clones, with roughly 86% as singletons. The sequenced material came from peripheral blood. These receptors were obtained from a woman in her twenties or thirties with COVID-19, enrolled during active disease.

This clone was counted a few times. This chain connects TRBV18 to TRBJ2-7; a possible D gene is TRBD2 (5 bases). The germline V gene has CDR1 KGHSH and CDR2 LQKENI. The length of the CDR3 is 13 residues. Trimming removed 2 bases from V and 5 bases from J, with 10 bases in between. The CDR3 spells CASSPEGWDEQYF. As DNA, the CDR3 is TGTGCCAGCTCACCAGAGGGATGGGACGAGCAGTACTTC.

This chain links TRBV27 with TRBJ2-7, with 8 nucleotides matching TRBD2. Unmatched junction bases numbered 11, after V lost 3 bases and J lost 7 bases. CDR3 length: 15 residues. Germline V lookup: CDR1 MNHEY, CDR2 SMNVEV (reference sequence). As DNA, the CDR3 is TGTGCCAGCAGTTTGAGGCCGGGAGGGCCTGAGGAGCAGTACTTC. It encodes CASSLRPGGPEEQYF.

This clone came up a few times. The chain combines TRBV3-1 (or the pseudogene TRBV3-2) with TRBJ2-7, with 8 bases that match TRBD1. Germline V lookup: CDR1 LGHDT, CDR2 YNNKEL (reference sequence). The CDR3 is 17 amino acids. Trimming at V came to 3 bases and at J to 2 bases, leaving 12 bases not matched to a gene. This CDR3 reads CASSHHKTGTGPYEQYF. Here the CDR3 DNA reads TGTGCCAGCAGCCACCATAAAACCGGGACAGGACCCTACGAGCAGTACTTC.

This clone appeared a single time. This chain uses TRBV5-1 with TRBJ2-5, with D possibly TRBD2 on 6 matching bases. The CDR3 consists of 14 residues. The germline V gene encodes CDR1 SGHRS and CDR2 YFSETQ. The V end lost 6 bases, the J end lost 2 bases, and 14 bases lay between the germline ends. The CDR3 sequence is CASKIEAGQETQYF. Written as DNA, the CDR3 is TGCGCCAGCAAAATCGAGGCGGGACAAGAGACCCAGTACTTC. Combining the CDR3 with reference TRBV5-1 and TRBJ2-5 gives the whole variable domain KAGVTQTPRYLIKTRGQQVTLSCSPISGHRSVSWYQQTPGQGLQFLFEYFSETQRNKGNFPGRFSGRQFSNSRSEMNVSTLELGDSALYLCASKIEAGQETQYFGPGTRLLVL.